Reported below is one T cell receptor beta chain. Its antigen is undetermined. V was clipped by 1 base and J by 0 bases, with 10 bases between them. The CDR3 spans 16 residues. The V gene's germline CDR1 is LGHNA and CDR2 YSLEER. The sample is drawn from a study of vaccination effects on CD4 cells after COVID-19. Before any sequencing was done, the ViraFEST assay used viral peptide pools to expand antigen-specific CD4+ T cells. The culture ran for roughly ten days before CD4+ T cells were isolated. Vaccine recipients had no previous SARS-CoV-2 infection; their nucleocapsid antibodies were negative. The assay was immunoSEQ multiplex PCR, and TCRdb's table has in-frame clones only and misses some. Counted here are about 73,000 clones, about four fifths occurring once; the ten biggest clones make up around 3.2%.

The input for sequencing was CD4+ T cells from PBMCs cultured with HCoV-NL63 spike peptides, taken before COVID-19 vaccination. The chain has TRBV4-3 and TRBJ2-1; D not certain. The TCR sequence derives from a human donor who received a COVID-19 vaccine. CDR3 sequence reads: CASSQAFGFSYNEQFF. As DNA, the CDR3 is TGCGCCAGCAGCCAAGCCTTCGGCTTCTCCTACAATGAGCAGTTCTTC.